This is a list of T cell receptor beta chains from one sample in a study of blood T cell repertoires in COVID-19. Data came from immunoSEQ multiplex PCR; TCRdb stores just in-frame clones and leaves some out. The sample includes over 120,000 clones, roughly four fifths seen only once; the top ten take 4%. The sequencing sample was made of peripheral blood. These receptors were collected from a woman aged 55-70 years with acute or convalescent COVID-19. Each CDR3 is given with its conserved first and last residue. Fields, in order: D gene, clone size, V gene, J gene, CDR3 protein, CDR3 DNA. D genes are given only for firm matches. Clone size appears in some rows only: once, few, many, or a class for an expanded clone.

D gene: TRBD1; clone size: .; V gene: TRBV5-6; J gene: TRBJ2-7; CDR3 protein: CASSLGQGKYEQYF; CDR3 DNA: TGTGCCAGCAGCTTGGGACAGGGGAAGTACGAGCAGTACTTC
D gene: .; clone size: .; V gene: TRBV3-1/TRBV3-2; J gene: TRBJ1-4; CDR3 protein: CASSRQNEKLFF; CDR3 DNA: TGTGCCAGCAGCCGACAGAATGAAAAACTGTTTTTT
D gene: .; clone size: .; V gene: TRBV28; J gene: TRBJ2-1; CDR3 protein: CASTKRAQGPYNEQFF; CDR3 DNA: TGTGCCAGCACCAAACGGGCACAGGGTCCCTACAATGAGCAGTTCTTC
D gene: TRBD1; clone size: .; V gene: TRBV7-8; J gene: TRBJ1-2; CDR3 protein: CASSLEAGGYGYTF; CDR3 DNA: TGTGCCAGCAGCTTAGAGGCAGGGGGCTATGGCTACACCTTC
D gene: .; clone size: .; V gene: TRBV19; J gene: TRBJ2-7; CDR3 protein: CASSKNPRDSYEQYF; CDR3 DNA: TGTGCCAGTAGCAAGAATCCCCGGGACTCCTACGAGCAGTACTTC
D gene: TRBD2; clone size: .; V gene: TRBV6-5; J gene: TRBJ2-7; CDR3 protein: CASTLAGGTYEQYF; CDR3 DNA: TGTGCCAGCACATTAGCGGGAGGGACCTACGAGCAGTACTTC
D gene: .; clone size: .; V gene: TRBV6-7; J gene: TRBJ1-2; CDR3 protein: CASSYWVGGLGGGYTF; CDR3 DNA: TGTGCCAGCAGTTACTGGGTAGGGGGATTAGGCGGAGGCTACACCTTC
D gene: .; clone size: .; V gene: TRBV4-2; J gene: TRBJ1-2; CDR3 protein: CASSQSSGQLGGGYTF; CDR3 DNA: TGTGCCAGCAGCCAATCGTCTGGACAGCTAGGCGGCGGCTACACCTTC
D gene: .; clone size: .; V gene: TRBV6-2/TRBV6-3; J gene: TRBJ1-2; CDR3 protein: CASSYQGKNYGYTF; CDR3 DNA: TGTGCCAGCAGTTACCAGGGGAAAAACTATGGCTACACCTTC
D gene: .; clone size: .; V gene: TRBV7-3; J gene: TRBJ2-6; CDR3 protein: CASSLDSGTVLTF; CDR3 DNA: TGTGCCAGCAGCTTAGACAGTGGAACCGTCCTGACTTTC
D gene: TRBD2; clone size: .; V gene: TRBV30; J gene: TRBJ2-1; CDR3 protein: CAWGLAGYNEQFF; CDR3 DNA: TGTGCCTGGGGACTAGCGGGATACAATGAGCAGTTCTTC
D gene: TRBD2; clone size: .; V gene: TRBV9; J gene: TRBJ2-1; CDR3 protein: CASSHPWLAGGAGNEQFF; CDR3 DNA: TGTGCCAGCAGCCACCCCTGGCTAGCGGGAGGGGCAGGCAATGAGCAGTTCTTC
D gene: .; clone size: .; V gene: TRBV19; J gene: TRBJ1-2; CDR3 protein: CASSIFARTEGYTF; CDR3 DNA: TGTGCCAGTAGTATCTTTGCCCGGACAGAAGGCTACACCTTC
D gene: .; clone size: .; V gene: TRBV30; J gene: TRBJ1-1; CDR3 protein: CASTTRDGTEAFF; CDR3 DNA: TGTGCTTCGACCACCAGGGATGGGACTGAAGCTTTCTTT
D gene: TRBD1; clone size: .; V gene: TRBV9; J gene: TRBJ1-2; CDR3 protein: CASNPGGQGDYGYTF; CDR3 DNA: TGTGCCAGCAACCCCGGGGGACAGGGGGACTATGGCTACACCTTC
D gene: .; clone size: .; V gene: TRBV11-3; J gene: TRBJ2-1; CDR3 protein: CASSFSGYNEQFF; CDR3 DNA: TGTGCCAGCAGCTTCTCGGGGTACAATGAGCAGTTCTTC
D gene: .; clone size: once; V gene: TRBV2; J gene: TRBJ1-1; CDR3 protein: CASSVGRAIMNTEAFF; CDR3 DNA: TGTGCCAGCAGTGTGGGCAGGGCGATCATGAACACTGAAGCTTTCTTT
D gene: .; clone size: .; V gene: TRBV28; J gene: TRBJ2-1; CDR3 protein: CASVLGSYNEQFF; CDR3 DNA: TGTGCCAGCGTACTAGGGTCCTACAATGAGCAGTTCTTC
D gene: TRBD1; clone size: .; V gene: TRBV6-2/TRBV6-3; J gene: TRBJ1-5; CDR3 protein: CASSQPGQGNQPQHF; CDR3 DNA: TGTGCCAGCAGTCAACCGGGACAGGGCAATCAGCCCCAGCATTTT
D gene: .; clone size: .; V gene: TRBV5-4; J gene: TRBJ1-2; CDR3 protein: CASSFSDTEINYGYTF; CDR3 DNA: TGTGCCAGCAGCTTTAGCGACACGGAGATTAACTATGGCTACACCTTC
D gene: .; clone size: .; V gene: TRBV7-8; J gene: TRBJ2-2; CDR3 protein: CASSPGPGMNTGELFF; CDR3 DNA: TGTGCCAGCAGCCCGGGTCCGGGGATGAACACCGGGGAGCTGTTTTTT
D gene: .; clone size: .; V gene: TRBV9; J gene: TRBJ2-3; CDR3 protein: CASSVIGENTDTQYF; CDR3 DNA: TGTGCCAGCAGCGTAATCGGTGAGAACACAGATACGCAGTATTTT
D gene: TRBD1; clone size: .; V gene: TRBV28; J gene: TRBJ1-2; CDR3 protein: CASSRTGTGGGYTF; CDR3 DNA: TGTGCCAGCAGTCGAACAGGGACAGGGGGCGGCTACACCTTC
D gene: TRBD1; clone size: .; V gene: TRBV18; J gene: TRBJ1-4; CDR3 protein: CASSPRGRDEKLFF; CDR3 DNA: TGTGCCAGCTCACCCAGGGGGCGCGATGAAAAACTGTTTTTT
D gene: .; clone size: .; V gene: TRBV5-1; J gene: TRBJ2-5; CDR3 protein: CASSTLGSSGETQYF; CDR3 DNA: TGCGCCAGCAGCACCTTAGGCTCCTCGGGGGAGACCCAGTACTTC
D gene: TRBD1; clone size: .; V gene: TRBV11-3; J gene: TRBJ2-5; CDR3 protein: CASSSGTGVPETQYF; CDR3 DNA: TGTGCCAGCAGCTCCGGGACAGGCGTACCAGAGACCCAGTACTTC